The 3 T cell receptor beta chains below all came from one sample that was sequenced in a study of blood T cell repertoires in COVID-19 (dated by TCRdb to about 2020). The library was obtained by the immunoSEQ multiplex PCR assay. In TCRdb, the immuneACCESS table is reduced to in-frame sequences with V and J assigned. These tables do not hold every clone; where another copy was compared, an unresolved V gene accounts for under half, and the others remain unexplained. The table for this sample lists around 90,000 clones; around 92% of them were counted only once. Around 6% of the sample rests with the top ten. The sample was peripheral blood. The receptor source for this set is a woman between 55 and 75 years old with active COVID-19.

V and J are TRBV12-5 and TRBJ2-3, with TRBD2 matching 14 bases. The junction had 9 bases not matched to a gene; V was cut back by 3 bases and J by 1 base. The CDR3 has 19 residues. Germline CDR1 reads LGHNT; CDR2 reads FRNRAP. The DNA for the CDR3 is TGTGCTAGTGGTTTAGCTCGACTAGCGGGGGGGCTGGGCACAGATACGCAGTATTTT. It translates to CASGLARLAGGLGTDTQYF.

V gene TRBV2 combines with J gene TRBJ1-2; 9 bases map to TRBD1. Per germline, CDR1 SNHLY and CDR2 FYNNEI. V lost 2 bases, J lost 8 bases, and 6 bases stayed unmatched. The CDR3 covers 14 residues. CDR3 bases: TGTGCCAGCAGTGAAACCGGACAGGGGCACGGCTACACCTTC. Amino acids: CASSETGQGHGYTF.

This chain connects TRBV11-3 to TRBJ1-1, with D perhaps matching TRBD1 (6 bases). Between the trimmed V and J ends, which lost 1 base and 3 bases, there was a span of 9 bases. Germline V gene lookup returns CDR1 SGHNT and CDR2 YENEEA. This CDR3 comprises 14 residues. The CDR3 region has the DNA TGTGCCAGCAGCTTAGGAGGGGGGGACACTGAAGCTTTCTTT. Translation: CASSLGGGDTEAFF.